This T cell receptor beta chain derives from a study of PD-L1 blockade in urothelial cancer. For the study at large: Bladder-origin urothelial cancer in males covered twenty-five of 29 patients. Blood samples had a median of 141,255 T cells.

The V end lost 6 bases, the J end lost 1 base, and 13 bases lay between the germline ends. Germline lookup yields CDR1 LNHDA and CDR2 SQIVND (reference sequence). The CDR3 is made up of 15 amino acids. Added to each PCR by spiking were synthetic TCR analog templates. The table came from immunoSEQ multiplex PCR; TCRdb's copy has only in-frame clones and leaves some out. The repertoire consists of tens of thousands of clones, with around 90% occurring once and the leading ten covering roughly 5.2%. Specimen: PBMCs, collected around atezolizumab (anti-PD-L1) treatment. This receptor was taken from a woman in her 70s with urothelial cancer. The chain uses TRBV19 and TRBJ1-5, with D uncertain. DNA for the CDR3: TGTGCCAGTAGGACCCGAGGGAGCAGCAATCAGCCCCAGCATTTT. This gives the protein CASRTRGSSNQPQHF.